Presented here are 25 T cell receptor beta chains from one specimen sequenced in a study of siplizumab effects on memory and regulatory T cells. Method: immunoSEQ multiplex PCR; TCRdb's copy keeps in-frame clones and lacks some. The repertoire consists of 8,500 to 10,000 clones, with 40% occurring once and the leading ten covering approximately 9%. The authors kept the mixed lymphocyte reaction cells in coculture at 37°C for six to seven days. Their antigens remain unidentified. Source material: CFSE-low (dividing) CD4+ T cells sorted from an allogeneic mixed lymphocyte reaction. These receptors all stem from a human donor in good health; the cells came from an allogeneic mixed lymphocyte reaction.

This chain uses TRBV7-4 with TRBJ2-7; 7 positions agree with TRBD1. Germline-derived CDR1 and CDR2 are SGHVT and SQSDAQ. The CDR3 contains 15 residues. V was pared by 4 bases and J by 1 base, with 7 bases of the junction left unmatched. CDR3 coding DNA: TGTGCCAGCAGCTCCTACAGGGGTCCATCCTACGAGCAGTACTTC. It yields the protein CASSSYRGPSYEQYF.

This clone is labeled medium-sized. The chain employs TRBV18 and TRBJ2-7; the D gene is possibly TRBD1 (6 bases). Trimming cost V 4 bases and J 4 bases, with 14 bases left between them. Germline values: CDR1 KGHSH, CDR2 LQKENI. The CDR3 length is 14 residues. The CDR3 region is CASSQTGRGYEQYF. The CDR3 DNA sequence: TGTGCCAGCTCACAGACAGGAAGGGGGTACGAGCAGTACTTC.

In DNA, the CDR3 is TGTGCCAGCAGCCTAACCCACGTCAGGGCCAAAAATGAAAAACTGTTTTTT. This translates into CASSLTHVRAKNEKLFF. The chain uses TRBV7-2 and TRBJ1-4, with a possible D match to TRBD1 (5 bases). The germline V gene encodes CDR1 SGHTA and CDR2 FQGNSA. CDR3 length equals 17 residues. V gave up 5 bases and J gave up 5 bases, with 21 bases separating them.

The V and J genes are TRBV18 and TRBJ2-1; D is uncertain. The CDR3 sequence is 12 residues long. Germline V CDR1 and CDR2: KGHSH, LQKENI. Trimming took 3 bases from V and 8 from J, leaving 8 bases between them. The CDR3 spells CASSPAADEQFF. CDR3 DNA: TGTGCCAGCTCACCCGCCGCGGATGAGCAGTTCTTC. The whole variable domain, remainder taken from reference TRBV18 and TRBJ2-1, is NAGVMQNPRHLVRRRGQEARLRCSPMKGHSHVYWYRQLPEEGLKFMVYLQKENIIDESGMPKERFSAEFPKEGPSILRIQQVVRGDSAAYFCASSPAADEQFFGPGTRLTVL.

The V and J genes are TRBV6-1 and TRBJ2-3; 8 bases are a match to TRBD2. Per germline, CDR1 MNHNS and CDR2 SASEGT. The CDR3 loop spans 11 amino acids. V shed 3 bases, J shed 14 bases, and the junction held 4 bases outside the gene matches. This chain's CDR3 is CASSEGTSRYF. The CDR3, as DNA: TGTGCCAGCAGTGAGGGGACTAGTAGGTATTTT.

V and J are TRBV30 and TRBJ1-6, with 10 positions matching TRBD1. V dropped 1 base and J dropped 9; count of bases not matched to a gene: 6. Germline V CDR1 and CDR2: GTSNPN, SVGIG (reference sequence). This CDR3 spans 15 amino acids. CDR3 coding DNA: TGTGCCTGGAGTGAGACAGGGGGCTTCAGTTCACCCCTCCACTTT. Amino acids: CAWSETGGFSSPLHF.

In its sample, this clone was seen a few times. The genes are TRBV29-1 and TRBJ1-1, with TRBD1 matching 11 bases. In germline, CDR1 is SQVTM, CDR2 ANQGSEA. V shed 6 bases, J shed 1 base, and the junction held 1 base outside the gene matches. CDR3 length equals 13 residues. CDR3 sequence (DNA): TGCAGCGTGGACAGGGGGCCGAACACTGAAGCTTTCTTT. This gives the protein CSVDRGPNTEAFF. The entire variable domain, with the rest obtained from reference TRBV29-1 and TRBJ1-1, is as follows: SAVISQKPSRDICQRGTSLTIQCQVDSQVTMMFWYRQQPGQSLTLIATANQGSEATYESGFVIDKFPISRPNLTFSTLTVSNMSPEDSSIYLCSVDRGPNTEAFFGQGTRLTVV.

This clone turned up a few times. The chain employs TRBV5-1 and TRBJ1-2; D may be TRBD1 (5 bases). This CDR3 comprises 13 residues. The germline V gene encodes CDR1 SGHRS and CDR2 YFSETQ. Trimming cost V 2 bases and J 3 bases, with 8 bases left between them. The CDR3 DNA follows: TGCGCCAGCAGCTTACAGGTCTACTATGGCTACACCTTC. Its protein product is CASSLQVYYGYTF.

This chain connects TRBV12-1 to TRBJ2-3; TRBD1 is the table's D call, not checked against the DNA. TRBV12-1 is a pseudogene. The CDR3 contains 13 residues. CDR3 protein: CASSPWLTDTQYF. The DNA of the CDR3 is TGTGCCAGCAGCCCCTGGCTCACAGATACGCAGTATTTT.

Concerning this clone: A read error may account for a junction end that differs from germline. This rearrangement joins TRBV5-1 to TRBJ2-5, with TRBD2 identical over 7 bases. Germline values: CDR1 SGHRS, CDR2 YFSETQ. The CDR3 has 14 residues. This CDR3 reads CASSRAGLQETQYF. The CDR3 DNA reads TGTGCCAGCAGTCGAGCGGGACTACAAGAGACCCAGTACTTC.

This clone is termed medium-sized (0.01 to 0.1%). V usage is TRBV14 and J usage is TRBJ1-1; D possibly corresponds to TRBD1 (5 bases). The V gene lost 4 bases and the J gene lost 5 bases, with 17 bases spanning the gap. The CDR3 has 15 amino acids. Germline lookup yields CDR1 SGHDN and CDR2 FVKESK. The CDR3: CASSRRLPGSTEAFF. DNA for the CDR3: TGTGCCAGCAGCCGCAGACTTCCAGGGAGTACTGAAGCTTTCTTT.

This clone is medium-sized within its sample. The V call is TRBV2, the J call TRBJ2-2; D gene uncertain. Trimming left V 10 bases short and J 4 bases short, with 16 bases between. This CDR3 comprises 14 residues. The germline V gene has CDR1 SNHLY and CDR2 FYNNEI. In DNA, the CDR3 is TGTGCCACCCAAGGGCTAGTAAGCACCGGGGAGCTGTTTTTT. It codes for CATQGLVSTGELFF.

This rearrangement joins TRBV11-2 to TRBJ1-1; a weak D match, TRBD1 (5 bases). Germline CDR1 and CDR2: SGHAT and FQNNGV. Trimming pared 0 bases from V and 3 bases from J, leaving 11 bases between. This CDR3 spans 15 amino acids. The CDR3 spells CASSLDRGRDTEAFF. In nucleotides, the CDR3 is TGTGCCAGCAGCTTAGATAGGGGCAGGGACACTGAAGCTTTCTTT.

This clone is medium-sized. CDR3 nucleotides: TGCGCCAGCAGCTTGGCTAGCGGCAGGGGGGCCGGGGAGCTGTTTTTT. Translation gives CASSLASGRGAGELFF. The chain joins TRBV5-1 to TRBJ2-2, with D possibly being TRBD1 or TRBD2 (7 bases each). Trimming removed 0 bases at V and 6 bases at J, with 15 bases between. Germline CDR1 and CDR2: SGHRS and YFSETQ. This CDR3 region has 16 residues.

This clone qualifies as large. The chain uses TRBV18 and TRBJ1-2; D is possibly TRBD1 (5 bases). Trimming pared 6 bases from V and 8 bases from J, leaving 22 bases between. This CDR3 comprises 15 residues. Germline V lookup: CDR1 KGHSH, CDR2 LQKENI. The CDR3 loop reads CASSLTRLQAEGYTF. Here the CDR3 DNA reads TGTGCCAGCTCCCTCACCAGGTTACAGGCTGAGGGCTACACCTTC.

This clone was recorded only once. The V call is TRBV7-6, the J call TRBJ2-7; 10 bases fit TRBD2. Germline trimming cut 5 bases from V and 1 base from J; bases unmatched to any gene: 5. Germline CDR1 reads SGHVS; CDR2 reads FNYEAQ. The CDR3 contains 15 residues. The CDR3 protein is CASSRLAGGSYEQYF. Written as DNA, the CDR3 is TGTGCCAGCAGCAGACTAGCGGGCGGGTCCTACGAGCAGTACTTC. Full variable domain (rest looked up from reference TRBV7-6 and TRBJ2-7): GAGVSQSPRYKVTKRGQDVALRCDPISGHVSLYWYRQALGQGPEFLTYFNYEAQQDKSGLPNDRFSAERPEGSISTLTIQRTEQRDSAMYRCASSRLAGGSYEQYFGPGTRLTVT.

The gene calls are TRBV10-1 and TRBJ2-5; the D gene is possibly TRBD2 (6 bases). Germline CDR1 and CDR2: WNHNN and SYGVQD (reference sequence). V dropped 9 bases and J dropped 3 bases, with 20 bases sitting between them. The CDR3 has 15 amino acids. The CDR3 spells CARGDFGREKETQYF. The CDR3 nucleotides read TGCGCCAGAGGGGACTTTGGGAGAGAGAAAGAGACCCAGTACTTC.

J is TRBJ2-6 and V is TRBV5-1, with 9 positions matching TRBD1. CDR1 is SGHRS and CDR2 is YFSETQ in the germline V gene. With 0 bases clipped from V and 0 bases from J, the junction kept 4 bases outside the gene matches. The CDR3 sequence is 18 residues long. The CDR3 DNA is TGCGCCAGCAGCTTGGAAGCACAGGGGGCCTCTGGGGCCAACGTCCTGACTTTC. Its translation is CASSLEAQGASGANVLTF.

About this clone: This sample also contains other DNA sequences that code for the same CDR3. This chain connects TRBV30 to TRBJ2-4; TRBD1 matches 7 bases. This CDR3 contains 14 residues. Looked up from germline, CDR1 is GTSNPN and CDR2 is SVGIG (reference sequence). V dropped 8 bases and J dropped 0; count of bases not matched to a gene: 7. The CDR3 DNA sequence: TGTGCCGGTAGGGACAGTTTAGCCAAAAACATTCAGTACTTC. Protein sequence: CAGRDSLAKNIQYF.

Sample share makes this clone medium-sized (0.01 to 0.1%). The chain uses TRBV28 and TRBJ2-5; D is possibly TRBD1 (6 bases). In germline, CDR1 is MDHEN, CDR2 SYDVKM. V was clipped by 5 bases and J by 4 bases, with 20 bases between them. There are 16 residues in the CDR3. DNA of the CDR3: TGTGCCAGCAGTAGATCCGGGACACGGATAGGAGAGACCCAGTACTTC. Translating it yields CASSRSGTRIGETQYF.

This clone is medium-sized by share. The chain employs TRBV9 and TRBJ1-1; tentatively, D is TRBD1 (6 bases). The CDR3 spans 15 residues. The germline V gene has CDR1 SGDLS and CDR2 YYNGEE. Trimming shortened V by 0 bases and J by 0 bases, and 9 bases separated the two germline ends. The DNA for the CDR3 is TGTGCCAGCAGCGTAGGGGGGGCTCTGAACACTGAAGCTTTCTTT. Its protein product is CASSVGGALNTEAFF.

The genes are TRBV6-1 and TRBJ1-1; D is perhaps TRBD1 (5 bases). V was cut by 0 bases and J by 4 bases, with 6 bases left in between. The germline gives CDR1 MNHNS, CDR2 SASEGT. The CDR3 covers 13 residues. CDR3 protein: CASSEAGGTEAFF. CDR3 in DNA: TGTGCCAGCAGTGAAGCCGGGGGCACTGAAGCTTTCTTT.

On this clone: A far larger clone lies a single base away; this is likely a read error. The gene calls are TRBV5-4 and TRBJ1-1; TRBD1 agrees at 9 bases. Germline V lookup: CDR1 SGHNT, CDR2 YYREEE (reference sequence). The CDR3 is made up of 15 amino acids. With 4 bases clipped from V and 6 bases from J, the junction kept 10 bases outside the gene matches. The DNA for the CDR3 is TGTGCCAGCAGCCCTAGGACAGGGGTGATGGCTGAAGCTTTCTTT. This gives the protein CASSPRTGVMAEAFF. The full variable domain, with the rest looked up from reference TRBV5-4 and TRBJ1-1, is ETGVTQSPTHLIKTRGQQVTLRCSSQSGHNTVSWYQQALGQGPQFIFQYYREEENGRGNFPPRFSGLQFPNYSSELNVNALELDDSALYLCASSPRTGVMAEAFFGQGTRLTVV.

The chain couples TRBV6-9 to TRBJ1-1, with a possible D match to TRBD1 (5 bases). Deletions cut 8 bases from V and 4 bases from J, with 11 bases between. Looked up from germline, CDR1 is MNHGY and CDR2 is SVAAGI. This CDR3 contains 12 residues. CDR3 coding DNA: TGTGCCAGCGGAGGACACGGCACTGAAGCTTTCTTT. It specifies CASGGHGTEAFF.

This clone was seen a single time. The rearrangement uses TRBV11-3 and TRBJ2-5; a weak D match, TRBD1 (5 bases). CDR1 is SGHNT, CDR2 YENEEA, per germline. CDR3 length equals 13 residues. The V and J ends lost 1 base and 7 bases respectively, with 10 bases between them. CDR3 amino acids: CASSLVQAGTQYF. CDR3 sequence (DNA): TGTGCCAGCAGCTTAGTACAGGCCGGGACCCAGTACTTC.